What follows describes a single TCR beta chain. Its matching antigen is unknown. The germline V gene encodes CDR1 SGDLS and CDR2 YYNGEE. This CDR3 is built from 14 residues. The ends were cut back, 0 bases at V and 3 bases at J, with 10 bases in the middle. Using immunoSEQ multiplex PCR, the repertoire was profiled, and TCRdb retains in-frame clones only, with some absent. Of about 84,000 clones in the sample, roughly 88% are singletons; the top ten hold 9.5% to 13%. This sample was included in a study of T cell responses to AZD1222 COVID-19 vaccine. General study findings and limits: In the spike-specific TCR repertoire, nearly half reportedly target unmutated variant regions. Clonal diversity was possibly underestimated, and the donors were mostly white British, with more females. Repertoire collection took place solely once the T cell response had peaked. Vaccine-associated CD4 TCRs spanned spike, dominant at 160-218 and 743-854.

Material: peripheral blood, obtained 28 days after the second AZD1222 dose. The sequence was collected from an adult who received the AZD1222 COVID-19 vaccine. The chain has TRBV9 and TRBJ2-7, with D unclear. CDR3 bases: TGTGCCAGCAGCGTAGGGGAACTTCGCTACGAGCAGTACTTC. It yields the protein CASSVGELRYEQYF.